Listed here is a single T cell receptor beta chain. The ends were cut back, 2 bases at V and 3 bases at J, with 11 bases in the middle. This CDR3 has 14 residues. Per the germline V gene, CDR1 is DFQATT and CDR2 is SNEGSKA (reference sequence). Unique molecular identifiers featured in how the TCRbeta library was prepared. TCRdb fed the PCR reads into MiXCR, producing one record per CDR3 protein. The sample includes 200,000 to 250,000 distinct CDR3 sequences, about a tenth of them seen just once. This entry comes from a study of T-cell reconstitution after alpha-beta-depleted transplantation in children.

The rearrangement uses TRBV20-1 and TRBJ1-5, with D unclear. The sample here was PBMCs from the stem cell graft donor, taken from the stem cell graft. The TCR sequence derives from a human donor who donated a stem cell graft to a child with acute lymphoblastic leukemia. The CDR3 nucleotides read TGCAGTGCTAGACCGCAGTCACCCAATCAGCCCCAGCATTTT. It codes for CSARPQSPNQPQHF.